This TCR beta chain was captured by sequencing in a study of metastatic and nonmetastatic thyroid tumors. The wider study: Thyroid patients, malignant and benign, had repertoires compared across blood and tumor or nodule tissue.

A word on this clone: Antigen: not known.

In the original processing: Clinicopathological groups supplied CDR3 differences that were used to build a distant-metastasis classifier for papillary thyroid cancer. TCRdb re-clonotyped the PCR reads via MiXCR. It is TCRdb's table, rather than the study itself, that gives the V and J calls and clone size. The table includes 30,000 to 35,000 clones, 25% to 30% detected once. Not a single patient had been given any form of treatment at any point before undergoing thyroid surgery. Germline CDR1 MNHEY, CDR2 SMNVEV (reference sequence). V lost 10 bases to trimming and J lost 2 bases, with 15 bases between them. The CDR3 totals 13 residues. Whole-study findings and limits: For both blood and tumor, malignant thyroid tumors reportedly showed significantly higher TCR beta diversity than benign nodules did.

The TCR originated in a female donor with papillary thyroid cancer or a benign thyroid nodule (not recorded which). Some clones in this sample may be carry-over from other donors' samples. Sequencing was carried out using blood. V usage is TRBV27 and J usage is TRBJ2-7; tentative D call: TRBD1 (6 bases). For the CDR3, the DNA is TGTGCCACCGGCCCTGGACAGCCCTACGAGCAGTACTTC. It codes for CATGPGQPYEQYF.